The TCR beta chain under discussion was sequenced for a study of T cell responses to AZD1222 COVID-19 vaccine. Turning to the study itself: Pooling covered second doses at about 4 or about 12 weeks. Study findings and constraints: Unmutated regions of variants are reportedly targeted by nearly half of spike-specific TCRs. Donors in the cohort were predominantly white British and more often female, and clonal diversity was possibly underestimated. Samples come after the peak T cell response, not at day 14.

Notes on this clone: Its antigen is not identified.

TCRdb keeps only in-frame clones here, not all; method: immunoSEQ multiplex PCR. The table includes under 130,000 clones, 70% to 90% detected once. Germline CDR1 and CDR2: SGHRS and YFSETQ. The CDR3 has 14 residues. The germline V and J ends were trimmed by 2 bases and 1 base, with 9 bases remaining between them. The material sequenced was peripheral blood, taken on day 0 of AZD1222 vaccination. This receptor was identified in an adult in good health. The chain recombines TRBV5-1 with TRBJ1-2; possibly TRBD1 for D (6 bases). The CDR3 DNA follows: TGCGCCAGCAGCTTCGACAGGAGTAACTATGGCTACACCTTC. It specifies CASSFDRSNYGYTF.